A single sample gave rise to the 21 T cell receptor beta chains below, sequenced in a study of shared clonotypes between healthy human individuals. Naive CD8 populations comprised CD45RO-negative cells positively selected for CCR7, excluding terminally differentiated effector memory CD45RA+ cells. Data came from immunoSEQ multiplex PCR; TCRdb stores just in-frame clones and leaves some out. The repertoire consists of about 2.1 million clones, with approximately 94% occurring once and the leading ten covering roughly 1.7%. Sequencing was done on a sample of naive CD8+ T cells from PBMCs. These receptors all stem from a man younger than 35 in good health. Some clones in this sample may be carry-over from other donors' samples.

The CDR3 nucleotides are TGTGCCGGCGGGACAGGGGATCCCTACGAGCAGTACTTC. Protein sequence: CAGGTGDPYEQYF. The rearrangement joins TRBV21-1 to TRBJ2-7; TRBD1, the D gene given by the table, was not confirmed from the DNA. TRBV21-1 is labeled a pseudogene. This CDR3 spans 13 amino acids.

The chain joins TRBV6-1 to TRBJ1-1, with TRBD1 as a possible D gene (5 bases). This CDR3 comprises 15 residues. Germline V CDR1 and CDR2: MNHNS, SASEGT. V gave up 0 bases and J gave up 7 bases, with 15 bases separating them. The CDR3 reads CASSEATRSGLEAFF. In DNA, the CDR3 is TGTGCCAGCAGTGAAGCAACTAGGTCAGGGCTTGAAGCTTTCTTT.

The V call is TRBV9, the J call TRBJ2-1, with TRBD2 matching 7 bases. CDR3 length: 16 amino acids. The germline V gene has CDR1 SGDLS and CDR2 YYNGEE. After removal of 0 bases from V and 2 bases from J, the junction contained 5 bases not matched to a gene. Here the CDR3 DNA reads TGTGCCAGCAGCGTAGGCCGACTAGCCACCTACAATGAGCAGTTCTTC. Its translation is CASSVGRLATYNEQFF.

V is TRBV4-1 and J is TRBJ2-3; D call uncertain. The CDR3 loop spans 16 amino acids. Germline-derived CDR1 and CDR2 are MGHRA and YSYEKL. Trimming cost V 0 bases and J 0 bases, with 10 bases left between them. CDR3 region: CASSQDPGTSTDTQYF. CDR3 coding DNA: TGCGCCAGCAGCCAAGATCCTGGAACTAGCACAGATACGCAGTATTTT.

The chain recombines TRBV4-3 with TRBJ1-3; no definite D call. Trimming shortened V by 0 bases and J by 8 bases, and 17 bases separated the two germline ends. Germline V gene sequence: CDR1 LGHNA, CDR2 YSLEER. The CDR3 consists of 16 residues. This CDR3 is CASSQDAPDRWDTIYF. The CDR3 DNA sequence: TGCGCCAGCAGCCAAGATGCCCCAGATCGGTGGGACACCATATATTTT.

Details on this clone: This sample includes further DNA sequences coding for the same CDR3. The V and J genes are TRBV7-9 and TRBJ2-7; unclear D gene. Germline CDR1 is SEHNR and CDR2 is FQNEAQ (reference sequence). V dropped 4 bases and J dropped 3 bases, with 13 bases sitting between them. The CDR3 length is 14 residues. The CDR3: CASSSPGPGYEQYF. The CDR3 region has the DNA TGTGCCAGCAGCTCACCGGGTCCCGGCTACGAGCAGTACTTC.

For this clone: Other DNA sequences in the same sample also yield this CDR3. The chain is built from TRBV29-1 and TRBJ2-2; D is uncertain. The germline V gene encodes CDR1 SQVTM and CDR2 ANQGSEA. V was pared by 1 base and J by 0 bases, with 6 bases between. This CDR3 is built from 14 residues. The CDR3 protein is CSVEGQTNTGELFF. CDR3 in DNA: TGCAGCGTTGAAGGGCAGACGAACACCGGGGAGCTGTTTTTT.

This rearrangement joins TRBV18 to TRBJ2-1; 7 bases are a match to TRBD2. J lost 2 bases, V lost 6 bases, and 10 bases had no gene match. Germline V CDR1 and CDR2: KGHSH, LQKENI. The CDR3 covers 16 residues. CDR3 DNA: TGTGCCAGCTCCCCAGAGAGCGGGATCCCCTACAATGAGCAGTTCTTC. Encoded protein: CASSPESGIPYNEQFF.

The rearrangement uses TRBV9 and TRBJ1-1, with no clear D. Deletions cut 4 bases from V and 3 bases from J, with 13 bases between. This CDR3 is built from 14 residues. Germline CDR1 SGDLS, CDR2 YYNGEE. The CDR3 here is CASSPPSRHTEAFF. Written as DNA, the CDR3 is TGTGCCAGCAGCCCCCCGTCCCGGCACACTGAAGCTTTCTTT. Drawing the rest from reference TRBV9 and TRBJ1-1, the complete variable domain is DSGVTQTPKHLITATGQRVTLRCSPRSGDLSVYWYQQSLDQGLQFLIQYYNGEERAKGNILERFSAQQFPDLHSELNLSSLELGDSALYFCASSPPSRHTEAFFGQGTRLTVV.

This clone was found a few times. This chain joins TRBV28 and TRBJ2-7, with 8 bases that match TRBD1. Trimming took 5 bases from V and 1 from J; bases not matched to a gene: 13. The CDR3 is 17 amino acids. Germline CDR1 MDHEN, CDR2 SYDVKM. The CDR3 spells CASSTDRVLDVSYEQYF. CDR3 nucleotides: TGTGCCAGCAGTACGGACAGGGTTCTTGACGTTTCCTACGAGCAGTACTTC.

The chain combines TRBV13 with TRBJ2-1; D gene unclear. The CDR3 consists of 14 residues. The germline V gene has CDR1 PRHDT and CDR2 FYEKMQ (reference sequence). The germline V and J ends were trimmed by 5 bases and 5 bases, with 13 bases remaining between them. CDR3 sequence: CASSLILKDNEQFF. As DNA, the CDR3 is TGTGCCAGCAGCCTTATCCTGAAAGACAATGAGCAGTTCTTC.

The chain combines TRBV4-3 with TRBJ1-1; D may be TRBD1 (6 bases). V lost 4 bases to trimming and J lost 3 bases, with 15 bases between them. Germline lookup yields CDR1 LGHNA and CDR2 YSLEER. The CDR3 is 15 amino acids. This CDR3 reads CASSLRPQGDTEAFF. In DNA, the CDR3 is TGCGCCAGCAGCCTGAGACCACAGGGAGACACTGAAGCTTTCTTT.

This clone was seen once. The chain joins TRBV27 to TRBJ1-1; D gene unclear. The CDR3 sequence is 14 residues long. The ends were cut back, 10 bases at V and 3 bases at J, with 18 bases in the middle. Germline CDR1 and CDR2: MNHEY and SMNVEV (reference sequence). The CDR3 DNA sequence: TGTGCCACCCAGGACCTCTCCGGGTACACTGAAGCTTTCTTT. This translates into CATQDLSGYTEAFF.

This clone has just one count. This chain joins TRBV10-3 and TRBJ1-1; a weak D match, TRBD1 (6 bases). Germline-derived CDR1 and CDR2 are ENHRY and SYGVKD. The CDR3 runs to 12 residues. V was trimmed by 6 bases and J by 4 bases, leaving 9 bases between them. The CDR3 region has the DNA TGTGCCATCAGCGCGGGGGCCACTGAAGCTTTCTTT. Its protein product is CAISAGATEAFF.

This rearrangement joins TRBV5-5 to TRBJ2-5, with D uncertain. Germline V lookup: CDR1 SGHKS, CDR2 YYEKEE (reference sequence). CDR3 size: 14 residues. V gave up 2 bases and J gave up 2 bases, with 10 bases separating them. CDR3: CASSLPDGQETQYF. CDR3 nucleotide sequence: TGTGCCAGCAGCTTACCGGACGGACAAGAGACCCAGTACTTC.

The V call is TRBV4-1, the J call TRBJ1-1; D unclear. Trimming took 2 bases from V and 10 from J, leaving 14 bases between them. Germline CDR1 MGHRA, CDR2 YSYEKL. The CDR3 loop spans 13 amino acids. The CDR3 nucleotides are TGCGCCAGCAGCCAAATCTCGTCGGTAGGAGCTTTCTTT. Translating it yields CASSQISSVGAFF.

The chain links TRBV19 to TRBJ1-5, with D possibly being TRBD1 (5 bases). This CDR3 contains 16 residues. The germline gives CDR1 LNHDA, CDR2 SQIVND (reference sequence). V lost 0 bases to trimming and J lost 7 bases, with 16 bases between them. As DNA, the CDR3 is TGTGCCAGTAGTATAGATCATGGCGAGGGGAACCAGCCCCAGCATTTT. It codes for CASSIDHGEGNQPQHF.

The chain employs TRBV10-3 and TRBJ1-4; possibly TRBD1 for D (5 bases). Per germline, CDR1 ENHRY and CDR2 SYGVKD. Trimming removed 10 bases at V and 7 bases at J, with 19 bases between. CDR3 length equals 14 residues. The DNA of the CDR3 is TGTGCCACACGGGCCCCGGGGCAAGGTGAAAAACTGTTTTTT. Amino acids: CATRAPGQGEKLFF.

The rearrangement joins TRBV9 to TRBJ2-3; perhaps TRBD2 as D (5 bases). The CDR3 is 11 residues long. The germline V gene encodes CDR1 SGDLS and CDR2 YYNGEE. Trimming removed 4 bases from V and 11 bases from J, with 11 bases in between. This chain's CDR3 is CASSTSGEQYF. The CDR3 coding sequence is TGTGCCAGCAGCACCTCCGGGGAGCAGTATTTT.

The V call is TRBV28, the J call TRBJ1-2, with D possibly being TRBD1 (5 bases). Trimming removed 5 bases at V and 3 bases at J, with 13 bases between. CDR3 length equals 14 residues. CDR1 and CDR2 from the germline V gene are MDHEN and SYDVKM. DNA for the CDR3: TGTGCCAGCAGTCCACCACAGGCGTACTATGGCTACACCTTC. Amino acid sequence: CASSPPQAYYGYTF.

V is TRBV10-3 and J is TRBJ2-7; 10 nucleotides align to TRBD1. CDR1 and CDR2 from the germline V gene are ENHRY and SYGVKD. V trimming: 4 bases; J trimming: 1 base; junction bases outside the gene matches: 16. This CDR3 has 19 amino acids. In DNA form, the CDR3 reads TGTGCCATCAGTGTCTTGAGTAGGTTAGGGACAGGGGTTTCCTACGAGCAGTACTTC. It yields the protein CAISVLSRLGTGVSYEQYF.